This T cell receptor (beta chain) was observed in a study of blood T cell repertoires in COVID-19. Study-level background: The United States, Italy and Spain provided the acute and convalescent COVID-19 samples. In each case, the material was cDNA or gDNA derived from T cells, B-cell-depleted T cells, or PBMCs.

The study drew participants aged about 18 to 89 years from 20 to 30 US areas. Categorization into cohorts depended on clinical history that participants reported. The assay was immunoSEQ multiplex PCR, and TCRdb's table has in-frame clones only and misses some. The sample holds 140,000 to 150,000 clones; about nine tenths are singletons and the top ten take about 4%. The specimen sequenced was PBMCs or T cells enriched from blood (not recorded which). This TCR was sampled from a woman aged 35 to 49 who had been exposed to COVID-19.

This chain's CDR3 is CASSGGTGAMNTEAFF. The CDR3 coding sequence is TGTGCCAGCAGCGGTGGGACAGGGGCAATGAACACTGAAGCTTTCTTT. The rearrangement links TRBV7-9 to TRBJ1-1, with TRBD1 matching over 10 bases. Germline V gene sequence: CDR1 SEHNR, CDR2 FQNEAQ (reference sequence). The junction had 6 bases not matched to a gene; V was cut back by 5 bases and J by 0 bases. This CDR3 spans 16 amino acids. Looking up the rest from reference TRBV7-9 and TRBJ1-1 gives the full variable domain: DTGVSQNPRHKITKRGQNVTFRCDPISEHNRLYWYRQTLGQGPEFLTYFQNEAQLEKSRLLSDRFSAERPKGSFSTLEIQRTEQGDSAMYLCASSGGTGAMNTEAFFGQGTRLTVV.